The rows below give T cell receptor beta chains drawn from one sample of a study of T cells after yellow fever vaccination. TCRdb re-called the 5' RACE reads with MiXCR, one entry per CDR3 protein. Here the sample spans about 300,000 distinct CDR3 sequences, approximately 10% being singletons. This specimen was CD4+ T cells sorted from PBMCs, taken 5 days after the yellow fever booster vaccination. The receptors stem from a man aged 18 to 30 who received the YFV17D yellow fever vaccine. Both conserved end residues are part of each CDR3. D genes are given only for firm matches. Some rows have no size entry. The others give once, few or many, or a class for an expanded clone.

d_call: TRBD1; clone_size: many; v_call: TRBV6-2/TRBV6-3; j_call: TRBJ2-6; cdr3_nt: TGTGCCAGCAGCAGGGGGCGTGGGGCCAACGTCCTGACTTTC; cdr3_aa: CASSRGRGANVLTF
d_call: TRBD1; clone_size: -; v_call: TRBV24-1; j_call: TRBJ2-2; cdr3_nt: TGTGCCACCAGTGAAGCAGGGGGCGCATCCCTCCCCGGGGAGCTGTTTTTT; cdr3_aa: CATSEAGGASLPGELFF
d_call: -; clone_size: many; v_call: TRBV4-1; j_call: TRBJ1-1; cdr3_nt: TGCGCCAGCAGTTGGGGGGGGACGTTTGACACTGAAGCTTTCTTT; cdr3_aa: CASSWGGTFDTEAFF
d_call: -; clone_size: few; v_call: TRBV20-1; j_call: TRBJ2-6; cdr3_nt: TGCAGTGCCCAGAGCGGGGCCAACGTCCTGACTTTC; cdr3_aa: CSAQSGANVLTF
d_call: -; clone_size: -; v_call: TRBV6-5; j_call: TRBJ1-2; cdr3_nt: TGTGCCAGCAGTTCGACAGCGGGGGGCTACACCTTC; cdr3_aa: CASSSTAGGYTF
d_call: -; clone_size: -; v_call: TRBV30; j_call: TRBJ1-1; cdr3_nt: TGTGCCTGGAGTGTACAGCAGAACACTGAAGCTTTCTTT; cdr3_aa: CAWSVQQNTEAFF
d_call: -; clone_size: -; v_call: TRBV20-1; j_call: TRBJ1-1; cdr3_nt: TGCAGTGCTAGAGGGATAGGGCAGATGAACACTGAAGCTTTCTTT; cdr3_aa: CSARGIGQMNTEAFF
d_call: TRBD2; clone_size: -; v_call: TRBV4-2; j_call: TRBJ2-5; cdr3_nt: TGTGCCAGCAGCCAAGCCACTAGCGGGGGGTTGGAGACCCAGTACTTC; cdr3_aa: CASSQATSGGLETQYF
d_call: -; clone_size: few; v_call: TRBV7-2; j_call: TRBJ1-3; cdr3_nt: TGTGCCAGCAGCGAAAAACGGGCTGGAAACACCATATATTTT; cdr3_aa: CASSEKRAGNTIYF
d_call: -; clone_size: many; v_call: TRBV7-9; j_call: TRBJ1-4; cdr3_nt: TGTGCCAGCAGCTTCCGGGACGGTGAAAAACTGTTTTTT; cdr3_aa: CASSFRDGEKLFF
d_call: -; clone_size: -; v_call: TRBV6-5; j_call: TRBJ2-6; cdr3_nt: TGTGCCAGCAGTTACTCCCCCCAGGGAAGTGGGGCCAACGTCCTGACTTTC; cdr3_aa: CASSYSPQGSGANVLTF
d_call: -; clone_size: few; v_call: TRBV7-9; j_call: TRBJ1-1; cdr3_nt: TGTGCCCCCGGGAGGGGGTTGGGCACTGAAGCTTTCTTT; cdr3_aa: CAPGRGLGTEAFF
d_call: TRBD1; clone_size: -; v_call: TRBV4-3; j_call: TRBJ2-7; cdr3_nt: TGCGCCAGCAGCCAACGGGGACAGGATTCCTACGAGCAGTACTTC; cdr3_aa: CASSQRGQDSYEQYF
d_call: TRBD2; clone_size: few; v_call: TRBV5-6; j_call: TRBJ2-3; cdr3_nt: TGTGCCAGCAGTTCCGGGACTAGCGGGGGGGCCGGCGATACGCAGTATTTT; cdr3_aa: CASSSGTSGGAGDTQYF
d_call: TRBD1; clone_size: few; v_call: TRBV27; j_call: TRBJ1-6; cdr3_nt: TGTGCCAGCAGTTACCAGGGGGGGGATTCACCCCTCCACTTT; cdr3_aa: CASSYQGGDSPLHF
d_call: -; clone_size: -; v_call: TRBV4-1; j_call: TRBJ2-5; cdr3_nt: TGCGCCAGCAGCCAAGTAGGGCAAGAGACCCAGTACTTC; cdr3_aa: CASSQVGQETQYF
d_call: -; clone_size: few; v_call: TRBV30; j_call: TRBJ1-1; cdr3_nt: TGTGCCTGGAGTAGGGCGGAGAACACTGAAGCTTTCTTT; cdr3_aa: CAWSRAENTEAFF
d_call: -; clone_size: -; v_call: TRBV6-2/TRBV6-3; j_call: TRBJ1-2; cdr3_nt: TGTGCCAGCAGGCCACGAGACAGGCCCTTCTATGGCTACACCTTC; cdr3_aa: CASRPRDRPFYGYTF
d_call: TRBD2; clone_size: many; v_call: TRBV4-3; j_call: TRBJ2-5; cdr3_nt: TGCGCCAGCAGCCAAGGGGTGGGAGCGGGGGATTTGGCAGCCCAGTACTTC; cdr3_aa: CASSQGVGAGDLAAQYF
d_call: -; clone_size: many; v_call: TRBV21-1; j_call: TRBJ2-3; cdr3_nt: TGTGCCAGCAGCAAAGCGCTAGGACTAGCGGGGGGCCGATCGAGCACAGATACGCAGTATTTT; cdr3_aa: CASSKALGLAGGRSSTDTQYF
d_call: -; clone_size: -; v_call: TRBV4-1; j_call: TRBJ2-2; cdr3_nt: TGCGCCAGCAGCCCCCTCAGAGACACCGGGGAGCTGTTTTTT; cdr3_aa: CASSPLRDTGELFF
d_call: -; clone_size: many; v_call: TRBV27; j_call: TRBJ1-6; cdr3_nt: TGTGCCAGCACCAGTCGCCCCGGTCAATCACCCCTCCACTTT; cdr3_aa: CASTSRPGQSPLHF
d_call: -; clone_size: -; v_call: TRBV28; j_call: TRBJ2-3; cdr3_nt: TGTGCCAGCGGGGCTAGCACAGATACGCAGTATTTT; cdr3_aa: CASGASTDTQYF
d_call: TRBD1; clone_size: few; v_call: TRBV29-1; j_call: TRBJ1-2; cdr3_nt: TGCAGCGTCCCTAGGGGGACAGGGTTTGACTATGGCTACACCTTC; cdr3_aa: CSVPRGTGFDYGYTF
d_call: -; clone_size: few; v_call: TRBV7-9; j_call: TRBJ2-2; cdr3_nt: TGTGCCAGCAGCATCTACCAGGAGCTGTTTTTT; cdr3_aa: CASSIYQELFF
d_call: -; clone_size: few; v_call: TRBV4-3; j_call: TRBJ2-5; cdr3_nt: TGCGCCAGCAGCCTCCTCAAAAAGGGGCCTTACTTCGCAGAGTACTTC; cdr3_aa: CASSLLKKGPYFAEYF
d_call: -; clone_size: -; v_call: TRBV29-1; j_call: TRBJ2-1; cdr3_nt: TGCAGCGGACGAACAGGAAACAATTACAATGAGCAGTTCTTC; cdr3_aa: CSGRTGNNYNEQFF
d_call: -; clone_size: -; v_call: TRBV7-2; j_call: TRBJ1-2; cdr3_nt: TGTGCCAGCAGCTTAGGGTTGCGCAGGGTACACTATGGCTACACCTTC; cdr3_aa: CASSLGLRRVHYGYTF
d_call: -; clone_size: many; v_call: TRBV7-8; j_call: TRBJ1-2; cdr3_nt: TGTGCCAGCAGCCCTGGGTGGGATGGCTACACCTTC; cdr3_aa: CASSPGWDGYTF
d_call: TRBD1; clone_size: few; v_call: TRBV6-1; j_call: TRBJ1-5; cdr3_nt: TGTGCCAGCAGCGCCGGGACAGGGGCGGATTGGGGCAATCAGCCCCAGCATTTT; cdr3_aa: CASSAGTGADWGNQPQHF
d_call: -; clone_size: -; v_call: TRBV19; j_call: TRBJ1-1; cdr3_nt: TGTGCCAGTAGTATGAGGCCCGGTACTGAAGCTTTCTTT; cdr3_aa: CASSMRPGTEAFF
d_call: -; clone_size: few; v_call: TRBV2; j_call: TRBJ2-7; cdr3_nt: TGTGCCAGCAGTGCGACGCTCCTGCGCTCCTACGAGCAGTACTTC; cdr3_aa: CASSATLLRSYEQYF
d_call: -; clone_size: many; v_call: TRBV18; j_call: TRBJ1-6; cdr3_nt: TGTGCCAGCTCCCCCGCTCATGGAGGAATACAATCACCCCTCCACTTT; cdr3_aa: CASSPAHGGIQSPLHF
d_call: -; clone_size: many; v_call: TRBV7-9; j_call: TRBJ2-1; cdr3_nt: TGTGCCAGCAGCTTAGAGAGGGGAAGGATCTTC; cdr3_aa: CASSLERGRIF
d_call: -; clone_size: -; v_call: TRBV7-9; j_call: TRBJ1-1; cdr3_nt: TGTGCCAGCAGCGGGTCGAGGAACACTGAAGCTTTCTTT; cdr3_aa: CASSGSRNTEAFF
d_call: -; clone_size: -; v_call: TRBV11-3; j_call: TRBJ2-7; cdr3_nt: TGTGCCAGCAGCTTATATACTATAGGCTACGAGCAGTACTTC; cdr3_aa: CASSLYTIGYEQYF
d_call: -; clone_size: many; v_call: TRBV20-1; j_call: TRBJ2-5; cdr3_nt: TGCAGTGCTAGAGAGCCAGCGGTGGGTCAAGAGACCCAGTACTTC; cdr3_aa: CSAREPAVGQETQYF
d_call: -; clone_size: -; v_call: TRBV7-9; j_call: TRBJ2-5; cdr3_nt: TGTGCCAGCAGCCCCCCGGGGCCGTACCAAGAGACCCAGTACTTC; cdr3_aa: CASSPPGPYQETQYF
d_call: -; clone_size: many; v_call: TRBV4-3; j_call: TRBJ2-5; cdr3_nt: TGCGCCAGCAGCCAAGATACTCTAGGGACTCCGGGGGTGGAGACCCAGTACTTC; cdr3_aa: CASSQDTLGTPGVETQYF
d_call: -; clone_size: many; v_call: TRBV12-3/TRBV12-4; j_call: TRBJ2-5; cdr3_nt: TGTGCCAGCAGTTCAGCGGACGGTGAGACCCAGTACTTC; cdr3_aa: CASSSADGETQYF